These T cell receptor beta chains were read from a single sample in a study of blood T cell repertoires in COVID-19. Sequencing was performed with immunoSEQ multiplex PCR; in TCRdb, only in-frame clones are kept and a portion is missing. Of approximately 230,000 clones in the sample, around 88% were seen once. Sequences were obtained from PBMCs or T cells enriched from blood (not recorded which). Receptors originate from a woman aged 50 to 65 with acute COVID-19. Both conserved end residues are part of each CDR3. A D gene is named only where the DNA matches it firmly. The listing skips clone size in some rows; elsewhere it reads once, few, many or a size class.

TRBV28	TRBJ1-2	TRBD1	15	few	TGTGCCAGCAGTTTAGCCAACCTGGGACAGGGCGGCTACACCTTC	CASSLANLGQGGYTF
TRBV5-6	TRBJ1-2	NA	14	NA	TGTGCCAGCAGCTTGGGCTTGGGGAGCTATGGCTACACCTTC	CASSLGLGSYGYTF
TRBV30	TRBJ1-3	NA	14	NA	TGTGCCTGGAGTGCAGGGGTTAGTGGAAACACCATATATTTT	CAWSAGVSGNTIYF
TRBV3-1/TRBV3-2	TRBJ2-1	NA	16	NA	TGTGCCAGCAGCCAGGGCGGCGGGGTCACCTACAATGAGCAGTTCTTC	CASSQGGGVTYNEQFF
TRBV2	TRBJ2-3	NA	15	once	TGTGCCAGCAGTTTGGGCCAGGGGGGACGAGATACGCAGTATTTT	CASSLGQGGRDTQYF
TRBV4-3	TRBJ1-2	NA	16	NA	TGCGCCAGCAGCCAAGATCTCGGGGGAGTGGGCTATGGCTACACCTTC	CASSQDLGGVGYGYTF
TRBV30	TRBJ2-7	NA	13	NA	TGTGCCTGGAGTGTCCGGTCAGGGGACGAGCAGTACTTC	CAWSVRSGDEQYF
TRBV6-1	TRBJ1-6	TRBD1	15	NA	TGTGCCAGCAGTGATGGACAGGGGTATAATTCACCCCTCCACTTT	CASSDGQGYNSPLHF
TRBV20-1	TRBJ2-1	TRBD2	13	NA	TGCAGTGCTAGTAGCGGGGTTCGGAATGAGCAGTTCTTC	CSASSGVRNEQFF
TRBV2	TRBJ1-1	TRBD1	15	NA	TGTGCCACGCAGAATCGGGACAGGGAGGACACTGAAGCTTTCTTT	CATQNRDREDTEAFF
TRBV28	TRBJ1-5	TRBD1	13	NA	TGTGCCAGCAGATCTGACAGGGATCAGCCCCAGCATTTT	CASRSDRDQPQHF
TRBV28	TRBJ1-1	NA	11	NA	TGTGCCAGCACCCTTGGGCTCCTAGCTTTCTTT	CASTLGLLAFF
TRBV5-1	TRBJ2-5	TRBD1	13	NA	TGCGCCAGCAGCCGGGACAGGGAAGAGACCCAGTACTTC	CASSRDREETQYF
TRBV18	TRBJ1-3	TRBD1	16	NA	TGTGCCAGCTCACCAGCGACAGGGGACTCTGGAAACACCATATATTTT	CASSPATGDSGNTIYF
TRBV27	TRBJ2-5	NA	13	NA	TGTGCCAGCAGCGGGAGGGGGCGGGAGACCCAGTACTTC	CASSGRGRETQYF
TRBV5-1	TRBJ2-2	NA	16	NA	TGCGCCAGCAGCTTGGAGCTAGGGAAGGGGACCGGGGAGCTGTTTTTT	CASSLELGKGTGELFF
TRBV18	TRBJ2-7	TRBD2	16	NA	TGTGCCAGCTCACCACAGAAGGAACTAGCGGGAGACGAGCAGTACTTC	CASSPQKELAGDEQYF
TRBV4-2	TRBJ2-1	TRBD2	15	NA	TGTGCCAGCAGCCAAGTGATAGCGGGAGGGAATGAGCAGTTCTTC	CASSQVIAGGNEQFF
TRBV7-8	TRBJ2-3	NA	16	NA	TGTGCCAGCAGCTTAGGGAATACAGGAAGCACAGATACGCAGTATTTT	CASSLGNTGSTDTQYF
TRBV2	TRBJ2-6	NA	18	NA	TGTGCCAGCAGGACCCTGGGTGGGCCCGGCTCTGGGGCCAACGTCCTGACTTTC	CASRTLGGPGSGANVLTF
TRBV6-5	TRBJ2-5	NA	14	NA	TGTGCCAGCAGTTTCACAGGGTTCCAAGAGACCCAGTACTTC	CASSFTGFQETQYF
TRBV3-1/TRBV3-2	TRBJ1-2	TRBD1	14	NA	TGTGCCAGCAGCCACCGGGACAGGGATTATGGCTACACCTTC	CASSHRDRDYGYTF
TRBV9	TRBJ1-2	TRBD1	15	once	TGTGCCAGCAGCTCGGGGACAGGGCTTGGGTATGGCTACACCTTC	CASSSGTGLGYGYTF
TRBV7-5	TRBJ1-6	NA	16	NA	TGTGCCAGAAGCTTACAGCGGTGGTCCTATAATTCACCCCTCCACTTT	CARSLQRWSYNSPLHF
TRBV2	TRBJ2-5	TRBD2	16	NA	TGTGCCAGCCTCGGGGAGGGATGGGCACGGAGGCAGACCCAGTACTTC	CASLGEGWARRQTQYF
TRBV2	TRBJ1-5	TRBD1	19	NA	TGTGCCAGCAGTGGGATTACAGGGGGCAACAAGTTTAGCAATCAGCCCCAGCATTTT	CASSGITGGNKFSNQPQHF
TRBV9	TRBJ1-6	TRBD1	15	NA	TGTGCCAGCAGCTCTCGACAGGGGAATAATTCACCCCTCCACTTT	CASSSRQGNNSPLHF
TRBV4-1	TRBJ2-3	TRBD2	16	NA	TGCGCCAGCAGCACTCGACTAGCGGGGAGCACAGATACGCAGTATTTT	CASSTRLAGSTDTQYF
TRBV7-6	TRBJ2-5	TRBD2	17	NA	TGTGCCAGCAGCCAACTCGGGCCTAGCGGGACTTTTGAGACCCAGTACTTC	CASSQLGPSGTFETQYF